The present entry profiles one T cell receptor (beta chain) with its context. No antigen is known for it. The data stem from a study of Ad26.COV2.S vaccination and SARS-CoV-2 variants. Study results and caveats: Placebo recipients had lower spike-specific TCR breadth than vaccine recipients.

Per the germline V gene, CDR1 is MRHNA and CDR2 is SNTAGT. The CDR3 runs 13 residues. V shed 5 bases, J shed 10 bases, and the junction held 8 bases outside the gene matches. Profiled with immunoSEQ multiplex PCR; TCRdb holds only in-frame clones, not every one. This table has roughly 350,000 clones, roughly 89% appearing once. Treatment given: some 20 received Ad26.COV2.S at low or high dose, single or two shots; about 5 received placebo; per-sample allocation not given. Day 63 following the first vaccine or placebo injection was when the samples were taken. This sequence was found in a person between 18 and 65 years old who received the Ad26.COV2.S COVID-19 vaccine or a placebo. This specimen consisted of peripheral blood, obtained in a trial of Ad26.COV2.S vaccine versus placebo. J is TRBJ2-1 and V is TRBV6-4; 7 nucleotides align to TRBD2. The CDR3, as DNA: TGTGCCAGCAGTCGACTAGCCAAGGGGGAGCAGTTCTTC. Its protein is CASSRLAKGEQFF.